A single sample gave rise to the 20 T cell receptor beta chains below, sequenced in a study of shared clonotypes between healthy human individuals. The repertoire was sequenced with immunoSEQ multiplex PCR; TCRdb's copy has only in-frame clones and lacks some. The repertoire includes approximately 1.5 million clones, 98% of them detected once, and about 0.45% sits in the top ten. Input material: naive CD4+ T cells sorted from blood. Described subset: CD45RA+ positively selected. The receptors stem from a man aged 25 to 40 in good health.

The chain couples TRBV5-4 to TRBJ2-7; 12 bases agree with TRBD2. The germline CDR1 and CDR2 sequences are SGHNT and YYREEE (reference sequence). The CDR3 extends over 15 amino acids. V gave up 3 bases and J gave up 0 bases; unmatched junction bases: 1. The CDR3 here is CASSSSGRASYEQYF. The CDR3 DNA reads TGTGCCAGCAGCTCTAGCGGGAGGGCCTCCTACGAGCAGTACTTC.

CDR3 region: CASSLTFRDGYTF. The DNA for the CDR3 is TGTGCCAGCAGCTTAACGTTTAGGGATGGCTACACCTTC. This chain uses TRBV7-2 with TRBJ1-2; unclear D gene. The CDR3 sequence is 13 residues long. Trimming took off 2 bases at V and 6 bases at J, with 10 bases between the two ends. Germline lookup yields CDR1 SGHTA and CDR2 FQGNSA.

This chain links TRBV5-1 with TRBJ1-1, with D unresolved. V shed 4 bases and J shed 11 bases, with 21 bases lying between them. The CDR3 is 14 amino acids. Germline loops: CDR1 SGHRS, CDR2 YFSETQ. The CDR3 loop is CASSPPDPRVGAFF. The CDR3 nucleotides are TGCGCCAGCAGCCCCCCCGACCCACGGGTGGGGGCTTTCTTT.

The rearrangement uses TRBV5-1 and TRBJ1-3; D unclear. Germline V gene sequence: CDR1 SGHRS, CDR2 YFSETQ. The CDR3 consists of 14 residues. Trimming stripped 1 base from V and 4 bases from J, with 9 bases between. The CDR3 sequence is CASSLTGYGNTIYF. Written as DNA, the CDR3 is TGCGCCAGCAGCTTGACGGGTTACGGAAACACCATATATTTT.

This clone was found once. The rearrangement links TRBV5-1 to TRBJ2-6; 8 bases align to TRBD1. Looked up from germline, CDR1 is SGHRS and CDR2 is YFSETQ. The CDR3 has 18 residues. V dropped 4 bases and J dropped 0; count of bases not matched to a gene: 9. In DNA, the CDR3 is TGCGCCAGCAGCCCCGGGACAGGTCTAAGCTCTGGGGCCAACGTCCTGACTTTC. Protein sequence: CASSPGTGLSSGANVLTF.

The V call is TRBV27, the J call TRBJ2-5; D might be TRBD2 (6 bases). The CDR3 totals 17 residues. V lost 0 bases, J lost 4 bases, and 18 bases lay in between. CDR1 and CDR2 from the germline V gene are MNHEY and SMNVEV (reference sequence). This chain's CDR3 is CASSLSSLAGLRETQYF. CDR3 DNA sequence: TGTGCCAGCAGTTTATCGAGTCTGGCGGGATTGAGAGAGACCCAGTACTTC.

J is TRBJ2-7 and V is TRBV4-2; D is ambiguous. This CDR3 spans 16 amino acids. Trimming took off 0 bases at V and 3 bases at J, with 15 bases between the two ends. Germline loops: CDR1 LGHNA, CDR2 YNFKEQ. The CDR3 region is CASSQDRSGTNYEQYF. As DNA, the CDR3 is TGTGCCAGCAGCCAAGATCGCTCAGGCACTAACTACGAGCAGTACTTC.

The chain links TRBV7-2 to TRBJ2-7, with 9 bases that match TRBD1. With V trimmed by 1 base and J by 4 bases, 2 bases remained unmatched. The germline V gene has CDR1 SGHTA and CDR2 FQGNSA. This CDR3 is built from 14 residues. The CDR3 sequence: CASSLVDRGYEQYF. The CDR3 nucleotides are TGTGCCAGCAGCTTAGTAGACAGGGGGTACGAGCAGTACTTC.

The rearrangement joins TRBV5-1 to TRBJ2-5, with D possibly matching TRBD2 (7 bases). This CDR3 comprises 15 residues. Between the trimmed V and J ends, which lost 0 bases and 5 bases, there was a span of 14 bases. The germline gives CDR1 SGHRS, CDR2 YFSETQ. The CDR3 here is CASSLAGGGWETQYF. Here the CDR3 DNA reads TGCGCCAGCAGCTTGGCCGGCGGGGGCTGGGAGACCCAGTACTTC.

V gene TRBV27 combines with J gene TRBJ2-7; weak D call: TRBD2 (7 bases). V was cut by 4 bases and J by 5 bases, with 18 bases left in between. CDR3 size: 15 residues. Germline V gene data show CDR1 as MNHEY and CDR2 as SMNVEV (reference sequence). CDR3 DNA: TGTGCCAGCAGTTCTGATCGGCGGGGGCTCGACGAGCAGTACTTC. Its protein product is CASSSDRRGLDEQYF.

The DNA of the CDR3 is TGCAGCGTTGAACTAGCCGCTCGGGCCAAAAACATTCAGTACTTC. Translated: CSVELAARAKNIQYF. The chain joins TRBV29-1 to TRBJ2-4, with D maybe TRBD2 (5 bases). The germline gives CDR1 SQVTM, CDR2 ANQGSEA. The ends were cut back, 2 bases at V and 1 base at J, with 12 bases in the middle. The CDR3 loop spans 15 amino acids.

This clone was counted a single time. For the CDR3, the DNA is TGTGCCAGCAGTGAGACCGGACACCCTAATGAAAAACTGTTTTTT. It codes for CASSETGHPNEKLFF. The chain uses TRBV6-1 and TRBJ1-4; maybe TRBD1 (5 bases). Trimming shortened V by 3 bases and J by 3 bases, and 11 bases separated the two germline ends. The CDR3 contains 15 residues. The V gene's germline CDR1 is MNHNS and CDR2 SASEGT.

As concerns this clone: Different DNA sequences within this sample yield the same CDR3. The V and J genes are TRBV10-3 and TRBJ1-1; D is unresolved. CDR3 length: 12 amino acids. Deletions cut 2 bases from V and 2 bases from J, with 3 bases between. Germline lookup yields CDR1 ENHRY and CDR2 SYGVKD. The CDR3 region is CAISESNTEAFF. CDR3 nucleotide sequence: TGTGCCATCAGTGAGAGTAACACTGAAGCTTTCTTT.

The gene calls are TRBV2 and TRBJ2-1; no clear D. Per the germline V gene, CDR1 is SNHLY and CDR2 is FYNNEI. Trimming took 5 bases from V and 9 from J, leaving 11 bases between them. The CDR3 has 12 amino acids. This chain's CDR3 is CASSLLVGEQFF. For the CDR3, the DNA is TGTGCCAGCAGTCTCCTAGTTGGTGAGCAGTTCTTC.

This chain uses TRBV4-1 with TRBJ2-7; 10 nucleotides match TRBD2. The germline gives CDR1 MGHRA, CDR2 YSYEKL. This CDR3 is built from 14 residues. The ends lost 6 bases at V and 6 bases at J; junction bases unmatched: 8. CDR3 loop: CASSPGLAGVEQYF. CDR3 coding DNA: TGCGCCAGCAGTCCCGGGCTAGCGGGAGTCGAGCAGTACTTC.

V and J are TRBV28 and TRBJ1-5; maybe TRBD1 (6 bases). This CDR3 spans 16 amino acids. Trimming left V 2 bases short and J 0 bases short, with 11 bases between. Germline loops: CDR1 MDHEN, CDR2 SYDVKM. The CDR3 spells CASSLPRQASNQPQHF. CDR3 nucleotides: TGTGCCAGCAGTTTACCCCGACAGGCTAGCAATCAGCCCCAGCATTTT.

This clone was counted a single time. The chain recombines TRBV7-2 with TRBJ2-7, with TRBD1 identical over 7 bases. J lost 3 bases, V lost 5 bases, and 7 bases had no gene match. Germline loops: CDR1 SGHTA, CDR2 FQGNSA. The CDR3 has 14 residues. This chain's CDR3 is CASSTRTGIYEQYF. CDR3 bases: TGTGCCAGCAGCACCAGGACAGGAATCTACGAGCAGTACTTC.

The chain has TRBV6-5 and TRBJ2-7; D tentatively fits TRBD1 or TRBD2 (6 bases each). The length of the CDR3 is 14 residues. The germline V and J ends were trimmed by 2 bases and 2 bases, with 10 bases remaining between them. Germline V lookup: CDR1 MNHEY, CDR2 SVGAGI. CDR3 sequence (DNA): TGTGCCAGCAGTTACGGCGGGACAACCTACGAGCAGTACTTC. Its protein product is CASSYGGTTYEQYF.

The V gene is TRBV5-1, the J gene TRBJ2-7; 8 bases fit TRBD1. The germline CDR1 and CDR2 sequences are SGHRS and YFSETQ. This CDR3 comprises 14 residues. V dropped 7 bases and J dropped 0; count of bases not matched to a gene: 6. This CDR3 is CASAGQASSYEQYF. The CDR3, as DNA: TGCGCCAGCGCGGGACAGGCGAGCTCCTACGAGCAGTACTTC. Filled out from reference TRBV5-1 and TRBJ2-7, the complete variable domain reads KAGVTQTPRYLIKTRGQQVTLSCSPISGHRSVSWYQQTPGQGLQFLFEYFSETQRNKGNFPGRFSGRQFSNSRSEMNVSTLELGDSALYLCASAGQASSYEQYFGPGTRLTVT.

The chain combines TRBV6-6 with TRBJ2-5; the D is unclear. Germline CDR1 is MNHNY and CDR2 is SVGAGI (reference sequence). V was cut by 7 bases and J by 0 bases, with 18 bases left in between. The CDR3 has 16 amino acids. CDR3 protein: CASTLARGNYQETQYF. The CDR3 DNA follows: TGTGCCAGCACCCTCGCGCGCGGCAATTACCAAGAGACCCAGTACTTC.